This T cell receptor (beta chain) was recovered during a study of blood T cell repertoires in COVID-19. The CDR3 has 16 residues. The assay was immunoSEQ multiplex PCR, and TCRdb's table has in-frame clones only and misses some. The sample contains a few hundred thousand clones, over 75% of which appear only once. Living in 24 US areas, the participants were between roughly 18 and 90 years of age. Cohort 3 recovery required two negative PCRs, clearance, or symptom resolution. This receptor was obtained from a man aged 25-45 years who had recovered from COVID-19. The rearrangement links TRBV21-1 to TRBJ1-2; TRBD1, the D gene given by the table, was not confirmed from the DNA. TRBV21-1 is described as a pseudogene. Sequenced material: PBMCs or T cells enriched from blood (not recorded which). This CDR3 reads CASSGDRPYSLGGYTF. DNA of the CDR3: TGTGCCAGCAGCGGGGACAGGCCCTATTCTCTAGGTGGCTACACCTTC.